The source of this T cell receptor beta chain is a study of blood T cell repertoires in COVID-19. The CDR3 has 15 residues. The ends lost 0 bases at V and 2 bases at J; junction bases unmatched: 0. CDR1 is MNHEY, CDR2 SVGAGI, per germline. The data were produced by immunoSEQ multiplex PCR, yet TCRdb's version contains in-frame clones alone and is incomplete. The data show under 250,000 clones, roughly 88% seen once. The sequence was collected from a woman aged 25 to 45 with COVID-19, enrolled during active disease. The chain employs TRBV6-5 and TRBJ2-7, with 11 nucleotides matching TRBD2. Sequencing input: peripheral blood. This chain's CDR3 is CASSYSTSGAYEQYF. CDR3 nucleotide sequence: TGTGCCAGCAGTTACTCGACTAGCGGGGCCTACGAGCAGTACTTC.